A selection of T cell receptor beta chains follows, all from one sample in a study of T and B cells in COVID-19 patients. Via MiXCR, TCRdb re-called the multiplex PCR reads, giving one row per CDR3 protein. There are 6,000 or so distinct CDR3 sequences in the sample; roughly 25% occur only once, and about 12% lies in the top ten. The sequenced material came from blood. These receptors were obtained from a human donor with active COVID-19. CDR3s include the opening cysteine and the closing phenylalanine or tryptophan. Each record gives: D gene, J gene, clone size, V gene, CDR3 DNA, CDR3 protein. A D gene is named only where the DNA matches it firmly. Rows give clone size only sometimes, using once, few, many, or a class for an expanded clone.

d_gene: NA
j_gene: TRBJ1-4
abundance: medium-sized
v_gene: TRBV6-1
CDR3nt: TGTGCCAGCAGTGAAGCCTGGGGCCTTAATGAAAAACTGTTTTTT
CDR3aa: CASSEAWGLNEKLFF

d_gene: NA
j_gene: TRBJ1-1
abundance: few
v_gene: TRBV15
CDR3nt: TGTGCCACCAGCAGAGGCAGGGCGGGCACTGAAGCTTTCTTT
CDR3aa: CATSRGRAGTEAFF

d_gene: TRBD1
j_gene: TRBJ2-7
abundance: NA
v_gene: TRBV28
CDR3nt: TGTGCCAGCAGTATAAGGACAGGGGCCTACGAGCAGTACTTC
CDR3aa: CASSIRTGAYEQYF

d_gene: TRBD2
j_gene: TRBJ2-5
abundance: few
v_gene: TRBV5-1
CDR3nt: TGCGCCAGCAGCTCAACTAGCGGGGAAGAGACCCAGTACTTC
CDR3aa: CASSSTSGEETQYF

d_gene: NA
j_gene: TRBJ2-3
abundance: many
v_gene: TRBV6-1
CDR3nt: TGTGCCAGCAGTGAAAATGGGGCAGCCCTCACAGATACGCAGTATTTT
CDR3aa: CASSENGAALTDTQYF

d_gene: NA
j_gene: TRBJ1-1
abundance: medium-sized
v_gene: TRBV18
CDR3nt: TGTGCCAGCTCACCACCAGCTGGGGGTGAAGCTTTCTTT
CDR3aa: CASSPPAGGEAFF

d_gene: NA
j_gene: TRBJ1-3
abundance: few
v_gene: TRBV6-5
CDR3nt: TGTGCCAGCAGACCGGCAGGCGCTGAGGGGGTCTCTGGAAACACCATATATTTT
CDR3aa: CASRPAGAEGVSGNTIYF

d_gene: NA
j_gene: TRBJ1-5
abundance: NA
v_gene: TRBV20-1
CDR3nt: TGCAGTGCTGGGACGGGGGGCAGGCCCCAGCATTTT
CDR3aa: CSAGTGGRPQHF

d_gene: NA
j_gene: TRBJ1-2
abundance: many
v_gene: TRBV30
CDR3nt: TGTGCCTGGAGCGCCCCCCAGGCCCGCTATGGCTACACCTTC
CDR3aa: CAWSAPQARYGYTF

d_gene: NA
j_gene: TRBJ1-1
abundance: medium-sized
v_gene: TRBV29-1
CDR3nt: TGCAGCGTGCGGGTGAACGGACAGGAAGCTTTCTTT
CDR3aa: CSVRVNGQEAFF

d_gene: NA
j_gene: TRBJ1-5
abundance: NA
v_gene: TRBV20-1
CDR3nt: TGCAGTGCTAGGTGGGAGGTAAGGGGACCCAATCAGCCCCAGCATTTT
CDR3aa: CSARWEVRGPNQPQHF

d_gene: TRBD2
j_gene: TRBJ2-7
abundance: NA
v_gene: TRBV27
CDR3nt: TGTCGACTAGCGGGAGGGGACTACGAGCAGTACTTC
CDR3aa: CRLAGGDYEQYF

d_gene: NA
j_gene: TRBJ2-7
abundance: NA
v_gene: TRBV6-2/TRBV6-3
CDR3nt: TGTGCCAGCTCCTACGAGCAGTACTTC
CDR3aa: CASSYEQYF

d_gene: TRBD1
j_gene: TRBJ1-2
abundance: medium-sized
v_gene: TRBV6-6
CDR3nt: TGTGCCAGCAACACTTTGGGACAGGGGACTAACTATGGCTACACCTTC
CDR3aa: CASNTLGQGTNYGYTF